The rows below give T cell receptor beta chains drawn from one sample of a study of response to subunit inactivated influenza vaccine. TCRdb ran MiXCR on the RT-PCR reads and lists one entry per CDR3 protein. Of about 780,000 distinct CDR3 sequences listed, approximately 17% are singletons. The source was PBMCs from blood, collected approximately 5 days after vaccination. The source of these receptors is a man aged 45-65 years who received an inactivated influenza vaccine. The CDR3 runs from the conserved cysteine through the conserved F or W. A D gene is named only where the DNA matches it firmly. The size field is filled for only some rows; it gives once, few, many or a size class.

v_call,clone_size,d_call,j_call,cdr3_nt,cdr3_aa
TRBV4-3,few,.,TRBJ2-7,TGCGCCAGCAGCTTCAGGGTTAGCGGAGCCTACGAGCAGTACTTC,CASSFRVSGAYEQYF
TRBV6-5,many,TRBD1,TRBJ1-4,TGTGCCAGCAGTTACGGCGGACAGGGGGCCTATGAAAAACTGTTTTTT,CASSYGGQGAYEKLFF
TRBV5-1,many,TRBD2,TRBJ2-3,TGCGCCAGCAGCCCTGGACTAGCGGGAGCTTCAGATACGCAGTATTTT,CASSPGLAGASDTQYF
TRBV20-1,.,.,TRBJ2-7,TGCTGTGCTAGAGGGGGAGAGGAGGGGCTCAGAGTGTACGAGCAGTACTTC,CCARGGEEGLRVYEQYF
TRBV5-1,.,.,TRBJ1-4,TGCGCCAGCAGCCTGGGTTCTAAGCGGACAGCGAATGAAAAACTGTTTTTT,CASSLGSKRTANEKLFF
TRBV28,once,.,TRBJ2-1,TGTGCCAGCAACTCTCTCATGAGGAATGAGCAGTTCTTC,CASNSLMRNEQFF
TRBV20-1,.,.,TRBJ1-5,TGCAGTGCTGGGGCTCAGGGAAATCAGCCCCAGCATTTT,CSAGAQGNQPQHF
TRBV20-1,few,TRBD2,TRBJ2-1,TGCAGTGCTAGCGAACCGACTAGCGGGAGGGGTAATGAGCAGTTCTTC,CSASEPTSGRGNEQFF
TRBV6-2/TRBV6-3,.,TRBD1,TRBJ1-2,TGTGCCAGCAGTTACCGGTTCCGGGACAGAGAAGGCTACACCTTC,CASSYRFRDREGYTF
TRBV6-2/TRBV6-3,few,TRBD2,TRBJ2-7,TGTGCCAGCAGGACAGCGGGGGCAACCTACGAGCAGTACTTC,CASRTAGATYEQYF
TRBV27,.,.,TRBJ2-7,TGTGCCAGCAGTCCCGACGGTTATGTGCAGTACTTC,CASSPDGYVQYF
TRBV20-1,many,TRBD1,TRBJ1-5,TGCAGTGTCCAAGACAGGGGGCCTGGCAATCAGCCCCAGCATTTT,CSVQDRGPGNQPQHF
TRBV20-1,few,.,TRBJ2-1,TGCAGTGCTAGAAATCCCGACTACAATGAGCAGTTCTTC,CSARNPDYNEQFF
TRBV6-1,.,TRBD2,TRBJ2-1,TGTGCCAGCAGCCGACCGACTAGCGGGAGAAGAGTCTCCTACAATGAGCAGTTCTTC,CASSRPTSGRRVSYNEQFF
TRBV7-2,.,.,TRBJ2-7,TGTGCCAGCAGCTTAAATATGTTCGACGAGCAGTACTTC,CASSLNMFDEQYF
TRBV4-3,.,TRBD2,TRBJ2-1,TGCGCCAGCAGCCAAACCAGCGGGAGTTTCCGGTTCTTC,CASSQTSGSFRFF
TRBV21-1,few,.,TRBJ1-4,TGTGCCAGCAGTCCCTCGAGACAGGCTAATGAAAAACTGTTTTTT,CASSPSRQANEKLFF
TRBV29-1,.,TRBD1,TRBJ1-4,TGCAGCGTTGAAACCACAGGGGCTGAAAAACTGTTTTTT,CSVETTGAEKLFF
TRBV2,.,TRBD2,TRBJ2-5,TGTACCCTCAGATCCCACTCCGGGACTAGCGGGCCCCAAGAGACCCAGTACTTC,CTLRSHSGTSGPQETQYF
TRBV3-1,.,.,TRBJ2-7,TGTGCCAGCAGCCCTCCAGGCTATACGGCCTACGAGCAGTACTTC,CASSPPGYTAYEQYF
TRBV4-2,.,TRBD2,TRBJ2-7,TGTGCCAGCAGCCAAGGGGATGCACTAGCGGCCTACGAGCAGTACTTC,CASSQGDALAAYEQYF
TRBV5-5,.,.,TRBJ2-1,TGTGCCAGCAGCTTGGGTGCAGGGGAATACAATGAGCAGTTCTTC,CASSLGAGEYNEQFF
TRBV6-1,few,TRBD1,TRBJ2-3,TGTGCCAGCAGGCCGACAGGGGTTGAAGATACGCAGTATTTT,CASRPTGVEDTQYF
TRBV20-1,.,.,TRBJ2-1,TGCAGTGCTAGAGAGACGGGACCGAAAATGATCATCTTC,CSARETGPKMIIF
TRBV7-9,few,TRBD2,TRBJ2-1,TGTGCCAGCAGTTCAACTAGCGGGCGCTACAATGAGCAGTTCTTC,CASSSTSGRYNEQFF
TRBV27,.,.,TRBJ2-7,TGTGCCAGCAGTGAGGGACGGAACTACGAGCAGTACTTC,CASSEGRNYEQYF
TRBV6-2/TRBV6-3,many,.,TRBJ2-2,TGTGCCATCAATAGGAGGAGCACCGGGGAGCTGTTTTTT,CAINRRSTGELFF
TRBV28,.,TRBD2,TRBJ2-2,TGTGCCAGCAGTTTACTCGGCTCAGGACTAGTCCCCGGGGAGCTGTTTTTT,CASSLLGSGLVPGELFF
TRBV7-9,few,TRBD1,TRBJ1-1,TGTGCCAGCAGCACGGGACAGGTGAACACTGAAGCTTTCTTT,CASSTGQVNTEAFF
TRBV20-1,many,TRBD2,TRBJ2-1,TGCAGTGCTAGAGGGCTGCGGGAGCCCGGGGATGAGCAGTTCTTC,CSARGLREPGDEQFF
TRBV28,.,.,TRBJ2-1,TGTGCCAGCACCACTCCCCCCGGGGCTTCGGAGCAGTTCTTC,CASTTPPGASEQFF
TRBV6-5,.,TRBD2,TRBJ2-1,TGTGCCAGCAGTTACGAGCGGACTAGCCCCTACAATGAGCAGTTCTTC,CASSYERTSPYNEQFF
TRBV24-1,.,TRBD2,TRBJ2-3,TGTGCCACCAGTCCTAGCGGGAGAGGGTCCTCAGATACGCAGTATTTT,CATSPSGRGSSDTQYF
TRBV6-2/TRBV6-3,.,.,TRBJ2-3,TGTGCCAGCATCCCAGGGTTTCGAAGCACAGATACGCAGTATTTT,CASIPGFRSTDTQYF
TRBV7-2,.,TRBD1,TRBJ2-5,TGTGCCAGCAGCTTGGGACAGGGGGGTAAGACCCAGTACTTC,CASSLGQGGKTQYF
TRBV10-3,many,TRBD2,TRBJ2-1,TGTGCCATCAGTGAGCGGGAGGGGCGGAATGAGCAGTTCTTC,CAISEREGRNEQFF
TRBV4-3,.,.,TRBJ1-4,TGCGCCAGCAGCCAAGATGGGACGCGGAATGAAAAACTGTTTTTT,CASSQDGTRNEKLFF
TRBV9,.,.,TRBJ2-5,TGTGCCAGCAGCCCGAGTAGGTGGGGGTTGGAAGAGACCCAGTACTTC,CASSPSRWGLEETQYF
TRBV3-1,few,TRBD2,TRBJ2-7,TGTGCCAGCAGCCAAGGGATCCTAGCGGGGATATACTTC,CASSQGILAGIYF
TRBV20-1,few,TRBD2,TRBJ2-3,TGCAGTGCTAGACCCGGACTAGCGGGACTCACAGATACGCAGTATTTT,CSARPGLAGLTDTQYF
TRBV28,few,TRBD1,TRBJ2-7,TGTGCCAGCAGGGGGACAGTCTCCCACGAGCAGTACTTC,CASRGTVSHEQYF
TRBV29-1,few,.,TRBJ2-2,TGCAGCGTTCTTCAGGACACCGGGGAGCTGTTTTTT,CSVLQDTGELFF
TRBV29-1,.,TRBD2,TRBJ2-5,TGCAGCGTTGAAGATATGGGTAGCGGGAGGACAGAGACCCAGTACTTC,CSVEDMGSGRTETQYF
TRBV9,.,TRBD1,TRBJ2-1,TGTGCCAGCAGCGTAGGGGTGAGCCGGGGACAGAACTACAAGGGGCAGTTCTTC,CASSVGVSRGQNYKGQFF
TRBV12-3/TRBV12-4,.,TRBD1,TRBJ1-1,TGTGCCAGCAGTCCTAGGGACAGGACGAACACTGAAGCTTTCTTT,CASSPRDRTNTEAFF
TRBV27,.,.,TRBJ2-7,TGTGCCAGCAGTCCCGATACAGGTTCCTACGAGCAGTACTTC,CASSPDTGSYEQYF
TRBV20-1,.,.,TRBJ1-1,TGCAGTGCTAGTGGACTGGGGTTCACTGAAGCTTTCTTT,CSASGLGFTEAFF
TRBV5-1,few,TRBD2,TRBJ2-1,TGCGCCAGCAGCTTTAGAGCGGGAGATGCAAATGAGCAGTTCTTC,CASSFRAGDANEQFF
TRBV7-9,few,TRBD2,TRBJ2-3,TGTGCCAGCAGCCCAGGGGGACTAGCGGAGTACACAGATACGCAGTATTTT,CASSPGGLAEYTDTQYF
TRBV20-1,.,TRBD2,TRBJ2-7,TGCAGTGGGGTACTAGCGGGGAGCTCCTACGAGCAGTACTTC,CSGVLAGSSYEQYF
TRBV29-1,many,.,TRBJ2-1,TGCAGCGGAGCGAGATATTACAATGAGCAGTTCTTC,CSGARYYNEQFF
TRBV20-1,few,TRBD1,TRBJ1-5,TGCAGTGCTTCGGACAGGGTCAGCAATCAGCCCCAGCATTTT,CSASDRVSNQPQHF
TRBV6-2/TRBV6-3,.,.,TRBJ1-1,TGTGCCAGCAGTATGACGGGGCAAGCTTTCTTT,CASSMTGQAFF
TRBV9,.,.,TRBJ2-1,TGTGCCAGCAGCAAAGCCGGGACTGGCTACAATGAGCAGTTCTTC,CASSKAGTGYNEQFF
TRBV7-2,.,.,TRBJ2-7,TGTGCCAGCAGCTCAAGGGGGAGCGAGCAGTACTTC,CASSSRGSEQYF
TRBV4-3,.,.,TRBJ1-3,TGCGCCAGCAGCCAAGATCCCTTGGCAGGGGCTGGAAACACCATATATTTT,CASSQDPLAGAGNTIYF
TRBV5-1,few,TRBD2,TRBJ2-1,TGCGCCAGCAGCTTATCCGGGACTAGCGGGGCCTACAATGAGCAGTTCTTC,CASSLSGTSGAYNEQFF
TRBV28,once,TRBD1,TRBJ2-1,TGTGCCAGCAGTTTAATGGGACAGCAAAATGAGCAGTTCTTC,CASSLMGQQNEQFF